A selection of T cell receptor beta chains follows, all from one sample in a study of T cell responses to AZD1222 COVID-19 vaccine. Generated by immunoSEQ multiplex PCR, the TCRdb table keeps only in-frame clones and is missing some. The data contain approximately 120,000 clones, 91% of them singletons. The sequencing here drew on peripheral blood, taken on day 0 of AZD1222 vaccination. The receptor set was obtained from an adult in good health. Both conserved end residues are part of each CDR3. A D gene is named only where the DNA matches it firmly. Clone size, where shown, is once, few, many, or a class for clones that have expanded.

D: .
V: TRBV6-1
size: .
J: TRBJ1-4
CDR3: CASSDSRSYEKLFF
DNA: TGTGCCAGCAGTGATTCCCGTAGTTATGAAAAACTGTTTTTT

D: .
V: TRBV2
size: few
J: TRBJ2-1
CDR3: CASKWWDEQFF
DNA: TGTGCCAGCAAATGGTGGGATGAGCAGTTCTTC

D: .
V: TRBV2
size: .
J: TRBJ1-4
CDR3: CGGGGGNEKLFF
DNA: TGTGGAGGGGGAGGGGGTAATGAAAAACTGTTTTTT

D: TRBD1
V: TRBV6-2/TRBV6-3
size: .
J: TRBJ1-6
CDR3: CASSIDRGDYNSPLHF
DNA: TGTGCCAGCAGCATCGACAGGGGTGACTATAATTCACCCCTCCACTTT

D: .
V: TRBV6-5
size: once
J: TRBJ2-7
CDR3: CASSYEGTSYEQYF
DNA: TGTGCCAGCAGTTACGAGGGAACCTCCTACGAGCAGTACTTC

D: .
V: TRBV30
size: .
J: TRBJ2-1
CDR3: CAWGGEARTLGQFF
DNA: TGTGCCTGGGGAGGCGAGGCACGTACCCTGGGGCAGTTCTTC

D: .
V: TRBV29-1
size: .
J: TRBJ1-2
CDR3: CSVYEGGDGYTF
DNA: TGCAGCGTTTATGAAGGAGGGGATGGCTACACCTTC

D: .
V: TRBV5-4
size: .
J: TRBJ2-2
CDR3: CASSSPRDESTGELFF
DNA: TGTGCCAGCAGCAGCCCCAGGGATGAAAGCACCGGGGAGCTGTTTTTT

D: .
V: TRBV2
size: .
J: TRBJ2-4
CDR3: CASSEAGFINIQYF
DNA: TGTGCCAGCAGTGAAGCGGGGTTCATAAACATTCAGTACTTC

D: TRBD2
V: TRBV10-1
size: few
J: TRBJ2-1
CDR3: CASSESWSSGDNEQFF
DNA: TGCGCCAGCAGTGAGTCTTGGTCTAGCGGAGACAATGAGCAGTTCTTC

D: .
V: TRBV2
size: .
J: TRBJ1-5
CDR3: CASRLEGNQPQHF
DNA: TGTGCCAGCAGGCTTGAGGGCAATCAGCCCCAGCATTTT

D: .
V: TRBV7-2
size: .
J: TRBJ2-6
CDR3: CASSLFPGANVLTF
DNA: TGTGCCAGCAGCTTATTCCCTGGGGCCAACGTCCTGACTTTC

D: TRBD2
V: TRBV2
size: few
J: TRBJ2-6
CDR3: CASMGGASGYSGANVLTF
DNA: TGTGCCAGCATGGGAGGGGCTAGCGGCTACTCTGGGGCCAACGTCCTGACTTTC

D: .
V: TRBV12-3/TRBV12-4
size: .
J: TRBJ1-5
CDR3: CASSFSDQPQHF
DNA: TGTGCCAGCAGTTTTTCGGATCAGCCCCAGCATTTT

D: TRBD1
V: TRBV5-1
size: .
J: TRBJ1-1
CDR3: CASSSGQGGTEAFF
DNA: TGCGCCAGCAGCTCGGGACAGGGAGGAACTGAAGCTTTCTTT